Included here is one T cell receptor beta chain sequence, with context. Its antigen is not identified. Trimming shortened V by 4 bases and J by 0 bases, and 6 bases separated the two germline ends. Germline V gene data show CDR1 as MRHNA and CDR2 as SNTAGT. There are 13 residues in the CDR3. These data originate in a study of T cells in localized non-small cell lung cancer. Study-wide results and caveats: Uninvolved adjacent lung had more T cell clonality than any other tissue, topping tumor. Within adjacent lung there appeared a median around 57 of the top 100 tumor clones. Heterogeneity is still possible, as just one tumor region was sequenced.

Assay used: immunoSEQ multiplex PCR; TCRdb lists only in-frame clones, some missing. The table shows 15,000 to 18,000 clones, with around 87% occurring only once. The chain recombines TRBV6-4 with TRBJ1-1; D is unresolved. The sequence was obtained from a male donor at least 60 years old with stage II lung adenocarcinoma. This specimen consisted of peripheral blood mononuclear cells, obtained before any cancer treatment. CDR3 loop: CASSVRLNTEAFF. Here the CDR3 DNA reads TGTGCCAGCAGTGTTCGTCTGAACACTGAAGCTTTCTTT.